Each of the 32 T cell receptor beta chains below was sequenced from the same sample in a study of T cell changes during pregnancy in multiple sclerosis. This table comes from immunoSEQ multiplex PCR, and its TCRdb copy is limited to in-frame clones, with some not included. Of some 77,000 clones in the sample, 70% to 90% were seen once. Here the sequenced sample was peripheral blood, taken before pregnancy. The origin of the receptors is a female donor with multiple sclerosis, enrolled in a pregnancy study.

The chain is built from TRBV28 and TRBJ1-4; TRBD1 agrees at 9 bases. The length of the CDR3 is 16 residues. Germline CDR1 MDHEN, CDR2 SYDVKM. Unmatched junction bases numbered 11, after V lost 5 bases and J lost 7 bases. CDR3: CASSPRTGGMGEKLFF. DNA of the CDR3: TGTGCCAGCAGTCCCCGAACAGGGGGCATGGGTGAAAAACTGTTTTTT.

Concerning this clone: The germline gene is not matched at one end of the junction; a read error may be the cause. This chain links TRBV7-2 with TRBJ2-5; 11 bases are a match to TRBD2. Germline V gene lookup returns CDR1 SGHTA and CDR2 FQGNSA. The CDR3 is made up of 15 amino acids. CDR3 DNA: TGTGCCAGCACCTTATTAGCGGGGGGGCGAGAGACCCAGTACTTC. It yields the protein CASTLLAGGRETQYF.

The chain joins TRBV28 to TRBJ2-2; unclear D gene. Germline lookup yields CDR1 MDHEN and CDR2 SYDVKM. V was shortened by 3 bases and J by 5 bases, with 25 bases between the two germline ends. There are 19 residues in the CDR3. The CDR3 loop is CASSFLPTRLPFATGELFF. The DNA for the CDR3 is TGTGCCAGCAGTTTCCTCCCTACCCGCCTCCCTTTTGCGACCGGGGAGCTGTTTTTT.

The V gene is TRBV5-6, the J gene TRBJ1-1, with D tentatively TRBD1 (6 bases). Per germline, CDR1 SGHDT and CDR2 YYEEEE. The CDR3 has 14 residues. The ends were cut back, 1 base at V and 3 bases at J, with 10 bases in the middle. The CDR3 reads CASSLTGPYTEAFF. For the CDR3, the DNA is TGTGCCAGCAGCTTGACAGGGCCGTACACTGAAGCTTTCTTT.

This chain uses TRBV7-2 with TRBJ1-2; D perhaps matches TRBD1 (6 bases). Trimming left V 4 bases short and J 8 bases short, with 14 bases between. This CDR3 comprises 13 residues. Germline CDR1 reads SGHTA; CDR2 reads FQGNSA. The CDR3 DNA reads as TGTGCCAGCAGCTACAGGGTATCGGAAGGCTACACCTTC. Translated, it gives CASSYRVSEGYTF. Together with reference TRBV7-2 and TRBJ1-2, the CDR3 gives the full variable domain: GAGVSQSPSNKVTEKGKDVELRCDPISGHTALYWYRQSLGQGLEFLIYFQGNSAPDKSGLPSDRFSAERTGGSVSTLTIQRTQQEDSAVYLCASSYRVSEGYTFGSGTRLTVV.

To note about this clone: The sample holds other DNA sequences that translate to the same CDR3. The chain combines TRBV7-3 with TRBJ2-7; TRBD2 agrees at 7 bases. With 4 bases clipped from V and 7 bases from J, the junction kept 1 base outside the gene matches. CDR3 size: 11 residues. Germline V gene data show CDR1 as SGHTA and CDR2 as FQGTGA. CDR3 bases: TGTGCCAGCAGCTCCGGGGGGGAGCAGTACTTC. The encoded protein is CASSSGGEQYF.

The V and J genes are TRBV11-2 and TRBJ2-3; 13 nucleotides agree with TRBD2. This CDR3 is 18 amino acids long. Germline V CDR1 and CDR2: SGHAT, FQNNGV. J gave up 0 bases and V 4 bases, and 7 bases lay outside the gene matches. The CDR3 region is CASSSGTSGNPSTDTQYF. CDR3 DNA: TGTGCCAGCAGCTCAGGGACTAGCGGGAACCCTAGCACAGATACGCAGTATTTT.

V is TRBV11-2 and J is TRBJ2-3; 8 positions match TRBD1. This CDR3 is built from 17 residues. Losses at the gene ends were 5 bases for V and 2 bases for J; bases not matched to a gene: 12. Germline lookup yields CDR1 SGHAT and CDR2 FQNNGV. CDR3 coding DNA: TGTGCCAGCAGCCTTCGACAGGGGATCGGATTCACAGATACGCAGTATTTT. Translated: CASSLRQGIGFTDTQYF.

The DNA for the CDR3 is TGTGCCAGCATGGAGTGGCAGGGGGCGAATGAGCAGTTCTTC. Translation: CASMEWQGANEQFF. The J gene is TRBJ2-1, the V gene TRBV7-9; 8 bases match TRBD1. Per germline, CDR1 SEHNR and CDR2 FQNEAQ (reference sequence). The CDR3 has 14 amino acids. With 7 bases clipped from V and 7 bases from J, the junction kept 9 bases outside the gene matches.

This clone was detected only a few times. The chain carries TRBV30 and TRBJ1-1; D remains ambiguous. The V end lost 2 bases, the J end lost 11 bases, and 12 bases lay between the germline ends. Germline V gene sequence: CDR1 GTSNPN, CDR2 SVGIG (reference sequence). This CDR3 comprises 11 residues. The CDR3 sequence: CAWSWRGRAFF. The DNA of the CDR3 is TGTGCCTGGAGTTGGAGAGGAAGGGCTTTCTTT.

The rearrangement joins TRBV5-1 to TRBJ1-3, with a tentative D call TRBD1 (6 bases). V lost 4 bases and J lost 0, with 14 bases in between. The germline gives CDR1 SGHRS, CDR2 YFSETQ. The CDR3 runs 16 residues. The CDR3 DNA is TGCGCCAGCAGCCCTACAGGGACCCTCTCTGGAAACACCATATATTTT. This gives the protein CASSPTGTLSGNTIYF. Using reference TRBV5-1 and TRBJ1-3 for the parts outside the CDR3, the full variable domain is KAGVTQTPRYLIKTRGQQVTLSCSPISGHRSVSWYQQTPGQGLQFLFEYFSETQRNKGNFPGRFSGRQFSNSRSEMNVSTLELGDSALYLCASSPTGTLSGNTIYFGEGSWLTVV.

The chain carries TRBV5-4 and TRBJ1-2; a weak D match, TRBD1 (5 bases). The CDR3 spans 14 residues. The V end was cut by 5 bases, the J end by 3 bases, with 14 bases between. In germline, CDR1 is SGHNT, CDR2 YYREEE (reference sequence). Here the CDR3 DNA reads TGTGCCAGCAGACCTGGACAAATACACTATGGCTACACCTTC. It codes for CASRPGQIHYGYTF.

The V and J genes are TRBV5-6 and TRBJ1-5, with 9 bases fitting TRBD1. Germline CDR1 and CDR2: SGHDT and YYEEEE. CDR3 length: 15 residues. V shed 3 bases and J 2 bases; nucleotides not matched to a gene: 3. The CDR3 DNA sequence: TGTGCCAGCAGCTCGTGGGACAGGGGCAATCAGCCCCAGCATTTT. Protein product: CASSSWDRGNQPQHF. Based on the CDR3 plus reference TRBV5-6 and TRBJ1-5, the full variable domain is DAGVTQSPTHLIKTRGQQVTLRCSPKSGHDTVSWYQQALGQGPQFIFQYYEEEERQRGNFPDRFSGHQFPNYSSELNVNALLLGDSALYLCASSSWDRGNQPQHFGDGTRLSIL.

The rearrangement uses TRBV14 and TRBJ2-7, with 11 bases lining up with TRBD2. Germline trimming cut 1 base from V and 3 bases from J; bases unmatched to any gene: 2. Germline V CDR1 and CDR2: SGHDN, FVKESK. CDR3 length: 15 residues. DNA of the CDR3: TGTGCCAGCAGCCAAGGGCTAGCGGGGGGCTACGAGCAGTACTTC. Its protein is CASSQGLAGGYEQYF.

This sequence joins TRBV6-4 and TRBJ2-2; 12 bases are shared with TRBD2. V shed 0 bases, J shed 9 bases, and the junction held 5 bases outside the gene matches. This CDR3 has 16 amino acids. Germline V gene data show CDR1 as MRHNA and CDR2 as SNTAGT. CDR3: CASSDSASGGARELFF. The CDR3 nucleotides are TGTGCCAGCAGTGACTCCGCTAGCGGGGGGGCGCGGGAGCTGTTTTTT.

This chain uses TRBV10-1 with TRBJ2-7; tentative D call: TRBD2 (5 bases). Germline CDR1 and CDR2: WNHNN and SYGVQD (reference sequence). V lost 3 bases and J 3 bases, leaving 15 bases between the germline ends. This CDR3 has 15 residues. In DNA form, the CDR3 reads TGCGCCAGCAGTGACTATGCGCTCGGGGACTACGAGCAGTACTTC. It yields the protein CASSDYALGDYEQYF.

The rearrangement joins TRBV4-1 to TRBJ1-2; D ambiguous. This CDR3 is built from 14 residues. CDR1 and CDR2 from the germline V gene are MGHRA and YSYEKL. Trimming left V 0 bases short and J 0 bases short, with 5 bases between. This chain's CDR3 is CASSQDRTNYGYTF. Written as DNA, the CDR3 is TGCGCCAGCAGCCAAGATAGAACTAACTATGGCTACACCTTC.

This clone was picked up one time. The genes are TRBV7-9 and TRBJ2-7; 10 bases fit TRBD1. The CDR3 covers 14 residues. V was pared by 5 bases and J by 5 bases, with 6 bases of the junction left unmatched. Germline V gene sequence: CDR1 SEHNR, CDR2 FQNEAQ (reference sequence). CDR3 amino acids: CASSRGQGSHEQYF. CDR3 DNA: TGTGCCAGCAGCCGGGGACAGGGGAGCCACGAGCAGTACTTC.

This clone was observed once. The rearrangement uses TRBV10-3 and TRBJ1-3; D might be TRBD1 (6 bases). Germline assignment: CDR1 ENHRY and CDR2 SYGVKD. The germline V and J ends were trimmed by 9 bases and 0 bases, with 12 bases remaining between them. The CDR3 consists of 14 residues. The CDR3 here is CAIGQLSSGNTIYF. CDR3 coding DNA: TGTGCCATAGGACAGTTAAGCTCTGGAAACACCATATATTTT.

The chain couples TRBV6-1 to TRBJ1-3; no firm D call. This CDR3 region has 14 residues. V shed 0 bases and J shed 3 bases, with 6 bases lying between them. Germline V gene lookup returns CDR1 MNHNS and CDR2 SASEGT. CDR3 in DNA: TGTGCCAGCAGTGAAGCAACTCGTGGAAACACCATATATTTT. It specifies CASSEATRGNTIYF.

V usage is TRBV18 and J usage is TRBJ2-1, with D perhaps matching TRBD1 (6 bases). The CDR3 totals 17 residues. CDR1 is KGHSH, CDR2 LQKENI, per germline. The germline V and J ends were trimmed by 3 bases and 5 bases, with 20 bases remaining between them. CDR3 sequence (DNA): TGTGCCAGCTCACCCACGACAGGCCGGGTTTCGAACAATGAGCAGTTCTTC. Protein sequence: CASSPTTGRVSNNEQFF.

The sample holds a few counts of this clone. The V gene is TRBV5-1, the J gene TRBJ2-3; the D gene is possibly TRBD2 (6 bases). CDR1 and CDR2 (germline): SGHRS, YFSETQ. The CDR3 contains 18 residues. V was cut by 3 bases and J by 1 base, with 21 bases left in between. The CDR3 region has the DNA TGCGCCAGCAGCTGGGGGGTGGCCAGTGTGGTGGGCACAGATACGCAGTATTTT. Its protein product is CASSWGVASVVGTDTQYF.

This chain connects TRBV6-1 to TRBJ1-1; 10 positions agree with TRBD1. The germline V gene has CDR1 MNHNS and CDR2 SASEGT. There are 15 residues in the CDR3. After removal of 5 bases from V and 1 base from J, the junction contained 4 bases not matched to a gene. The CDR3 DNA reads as TGTGCCAGCAGTCTTTGGACAGGGGGGAACACTGAAGCTTTCTTT. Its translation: CASSLWTGGNTEAFF.

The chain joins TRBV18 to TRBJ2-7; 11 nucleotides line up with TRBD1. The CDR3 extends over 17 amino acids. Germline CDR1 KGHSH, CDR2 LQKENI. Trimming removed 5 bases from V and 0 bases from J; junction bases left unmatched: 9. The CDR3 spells CASSTTRGQGGSYEQYF. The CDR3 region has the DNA TGTGCCAGCTCAACCACCCGGGGACAGGGGGGCTCCTACGAGCAGTACTTC.

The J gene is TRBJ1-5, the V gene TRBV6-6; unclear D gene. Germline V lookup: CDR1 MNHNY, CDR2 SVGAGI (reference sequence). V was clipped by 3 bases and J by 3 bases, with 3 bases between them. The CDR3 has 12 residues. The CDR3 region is CASSYYNQPQHF. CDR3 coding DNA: TGTGCCAGCAGTTATTACAATCAGCCCCAGCATTTT.

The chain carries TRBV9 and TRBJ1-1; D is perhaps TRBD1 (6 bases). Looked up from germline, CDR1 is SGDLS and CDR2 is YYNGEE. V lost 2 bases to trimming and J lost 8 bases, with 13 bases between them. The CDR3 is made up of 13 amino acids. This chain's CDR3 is CASSVDPTGEAFF. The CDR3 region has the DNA TGTGCCAGCAGCGTCGACCCGACAGGCGAAGCTTTCTTT.

This CDR3 is CASSPETDLDGYTF. Here the CDR3 DNA reads TGCGCCAGCAGCCCAGAGACAGACCTAGATGGCTACACCTTC. The chain employs TRBV5-1 and TRBJ1-2, with D possibly matching TRBD1 (5 bases). This CDR3 contains 14 residues. V was clipped by 4 bases and J by 6 bases, with 16 bases between them. The germline V gene has CDR1 SGHRS and CDR2 YFSETQ.

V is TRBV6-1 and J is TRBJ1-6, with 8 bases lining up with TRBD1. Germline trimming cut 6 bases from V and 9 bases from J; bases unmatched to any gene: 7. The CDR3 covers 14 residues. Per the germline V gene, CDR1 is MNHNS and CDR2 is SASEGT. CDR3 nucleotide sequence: TGTGCCAGCAGCGAGACAGGGGATCGTTCACCCCTCCACTTT. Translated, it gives CASSETGDRSPLHF.

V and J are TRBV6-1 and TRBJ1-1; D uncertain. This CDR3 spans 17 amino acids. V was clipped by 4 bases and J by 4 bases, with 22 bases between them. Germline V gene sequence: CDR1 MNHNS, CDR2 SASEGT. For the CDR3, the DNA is TGTGCCAGCAGTGGAAGGTCGTTACCGTTCCCGGGCACTGAAGCTTTCTTT. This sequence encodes CASSGRSLPFPGTEAFF.

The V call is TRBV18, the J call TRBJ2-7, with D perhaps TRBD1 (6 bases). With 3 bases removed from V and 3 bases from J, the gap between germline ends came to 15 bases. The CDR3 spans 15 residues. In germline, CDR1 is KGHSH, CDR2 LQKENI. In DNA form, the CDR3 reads TGTGCCAGCTCACCGGCGACAGGAAACTTCTACGAGCAGTACTTC. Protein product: CASSPATGNFYEQYF.

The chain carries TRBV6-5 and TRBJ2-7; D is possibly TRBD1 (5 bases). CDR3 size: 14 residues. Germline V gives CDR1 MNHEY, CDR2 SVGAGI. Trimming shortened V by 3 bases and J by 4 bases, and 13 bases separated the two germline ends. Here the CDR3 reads CASSYGRGFYEQYF. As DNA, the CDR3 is TGTGCCAGCAGTTATGGAAGGGGCTTTTACGAGCAGTACTTC.

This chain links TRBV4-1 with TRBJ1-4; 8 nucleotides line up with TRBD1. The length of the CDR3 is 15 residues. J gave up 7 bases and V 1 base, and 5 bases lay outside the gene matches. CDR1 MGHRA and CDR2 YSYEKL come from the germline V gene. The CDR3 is CASSQGSTGVEKLFF. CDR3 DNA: TGCGCCAGCAGCCAAGGGTCGACAGGGGTTGAAAAACTGTTTTTT.